Listed here are 23 T cell receptor beta chains from one sample, sequenced in a study of T cell repertoires in cytomegalovirus infection. One entry per CDR3 protein, called by TCRdb with MiXCR from the reads. The table lists roughly 920,000 distinct CDR3 sequences, around 32% of them singletons. The antigens for these receptors are not known. The source was cultured CD8+ T cells from PBMCs, collected from culture after CMV antigen stimulation. The receptors were sampled from a human donor in good health (CMV status not recorded). Some clones in this sample may be carry-over from other donors' samples.

This clonotype was recorded at least ten times. The J gene is TRBJ2-1, the V gene TRBV7-2, with D maybe TRBD2 (5 bases). The V gene lost 3 bases and the J gene lost 3 bases, with 12 bases spanning the gap. CDR3 size: 15 residues. Per germline, CDR1 SGHTA and CDR2 FQGNSA. The CDR3 DNA reads TGTGCCAGCAGCTTCAGGACGGACTTCTACAATGAGCAGTTCTTC. It specifies CASSFRTDFYNEQFF.

This clonotype appeared many times. The J gene is TRBJ2-3, the V gene TRBV27; weak D call: TRBD2 (7 bases). Trimming pared 4 bases from V and 2 bases from J, leaving 13 bases between. The germline V gene has CDR1 MNHEY and CDR2 SMNVEV (reference sequence). CDR3 length: 15 amino acids. This CDR3 is CASSSPGGPTDTQYF. The CDR3, as DNA: TGTGCCAGCAGTTCCCCGGGGGGCCCCACAGATACGCAGTATTTT.

The genes are TRBV24-1 and TRBJ2-1; 11 positions match TRBD1. The J segment lost 6 bases and the V segment lost 9 bases, leaving 6 bases of the junction unmatched. This CDR3 spans 14 amino acids. From germline, CDR1 is KGHDR and CDR2 SFDVKD. The CDR3, as DNA: TGTGCCACCCTTGGGGGGACAGGGGGCAATGAGCAGTTCTTC. Its protein product is CATLGGTGGNEQFF.

The chain carries TRBV5-6 and TRBJ1-6, with 11 bases identical to TRBD1. The CDR3 runs to 15 residues. With 0 bases clipped from V and 10 bases from J, the junction kept 3 bases outside the gene matches. The germline V gene has CDR1 SGHDT and CDR2 YYEEEE. The CDR3 sequence is CASSLGTGGASPLHF. Here the CDR3 DNA reads TGTGCCAGCAGCTTGGGGACAGGGGGCGCGTCACCCCTCCACTTT.

This clonotype came up many times. V and J are TRBV7-2 and TRBJ1-3, with D maybe TRBD1 (5 bases). The ends were cut back, 5 bases at V and 6 bases at J, with 17 bases in the middle. The CDR3 spans 15 residues. Germline V gene sequence: CDR1 SGHTA, CDR2 FQGNSA. The CDR3 DNA reads TGTGCCAGCAGCCCGTGGGGGGGTTTGGAAAACACCATATATTTT. This gives the protein CASSPWGGLENTIYF.

The chain carries TRBV12-3 or TRBV12-4 and TRBJ2-1; 8 nucleotides match TRBD2. V lost 7 bases and J lost 6; bases outside the gene matches: 11. The CDR3 has 15 amino acids. The CDR3 reads CASIPTSGVGNEQFF. For the CDR3, the DNA is TGTGCCAGCATACCCACTAGCGGCGTCGGCAATGAGCAGTTCTTC.

Remarks on this clonotype: This likely comes from a read error, as the CDR3 has no conserved phenylalanine or tryptophan at its end. The chain employs TRBV7-6 and TRBJ2-2; TRBD1 is a possible D gene (6 bases). Germline V gives CDR1 SGHVS, CDR2 FNYEAQ. V lost 1 base and J lost 4, with 19 bases in between. This CDR3 comprises 18 residues. CDR3 protein: CASSLGNAEQGITGELFL. The CDR3 DNA reads as TGTGCCAGCAGCTTAGGAAATGCAGAACAGGGAATCACCGGGGAGCTGTTTCTT.

The chain combines TRBV4-3 with TRBJ1-2; D is uncertain. The CDR3 length is 16 residues. From germline, CDR1 is LGHNA and CDR2 YSLEER. Trimming pared 0 bases from V and 3 bases from J, leaving 14 bases between. Here the CDR3 DNA reads TGCGCCAGCAGCCAAGATATTTCCGCGGGGTACTATGGCTACACCTTC. Translating gives CASSQDISAGYYGYTF.

This clonotype was counted a few times. V gene TRBV7-8 combines with J gene TRBJ2-3, with 9 bases aligning to TRBD2. V lost 4 bases to trimming and J lost 2 bases; unmatched junction nucleotides: 7. The germline CDR1 and CDR2 sequences are SGHVS and FQNEAQ. The CDR3 is 16 amino acids. As DNA, the CDR3 is TGTGCCAGCAGCTCAGTAGCGGGGGCCTTCACAGATACGCAGTATTTT. It is translated as CASSSVAGAFTDTQYF.

The J gene is TRBJ2-7, the V gene TRBV11-1; D is uncertain. Germline V CDR1 and CDR2: SGHAT, FQDESV (reference sequence). CDR3 length: 14 amino acids. V was pared by 1 base and J by 3 bases, with 10 bases between. The CDR3 DNA is TGTGCCAGCAGCTTAGAGGATAACTACTACGAGCAGTACGTC. Translation gives CASSLEDNYYEQYV.

This clonotype has more than one count but fewer than ten. The chain carries TRBV4-1 and TRBJ1-4; unclear D gene. Germline loops: CDR1 MGHRA, CDR2 YSYEKL. The V and J ends lost 3 bases and 6 bases respectively, with 2 bases between them. The CDR3 is 11 residues long. CDR3 sequence reads: CASSQYEKLFF. CDR3 sequence (DNA): TGCGCCAGCAGCCAGTATGAAAAACTGTTTTTT.

The chain combines TRBV25-1 with TRBJ1-3, with D tentatively TRBD1 (5 bases). CDR3 length: 16 residues. Germline-derived CDR1 and CDR2 are MGHDK and SYGVNS. Trimming shortened V by 0 bases and J by 2 bases, and 11 bases separated the two germline ends. The CDR3: CASSEYEGAPGNTIYF. DNA of the CDR3: TGTGCCAGCAGTGAATATGAAGGGGCACCTGGAAACACCATATATTTT.

Many counts were recorded for this clonotype. The V and J genes are TRBV7-9 and TRBJ2-7; D is perhaps TRBD2 (6 bases). This CDR3 has 16 amino acids. V was pared by 5 bases and J by 2 bases, with 19 bases between. The germline CDR1 and CDR2 sequences are SEHNR and FQNEAQ (reference sequence). CDR3 in amino acids: CASSPHHGGETYEQYF. The CDR3 DNA sequence: TGTGCCAGCAGCCCCCATCATGGCGGGGAAACCTACGAGCAGTACTTC.

V is TRBV6-2 or TRBV6-3 and J is TRBJ2-7, with TRBD2 as a possible D gene (6 bases). The CDR3 is made up of 15 amino acids. Germline V gene lookup returns CDR1 MNHEY and CDR2 SVGEGT. Here the CDR3 DNA reads TGTACCAGCAGTTACTCGGGGGACCAGCTATACGAGCAGTACGTC. It yields the protein CTSSYSGDQLYEQYV.

The chain combines TRBV5-5 with TRBJ1-1, with D unresolved. The V and J ends lost 1 base and 1 base respectively, with 14 bases between them. Per the germline V gene, CDR1 is SGHKS and CDR2 is YYEKEE (reference sequence). The CDR3 length is 16 residues. The CDR3 sequence: CASSLTVGIGNTEAFF. In DNA, the CDR3 is TGTGCCAGCAGCTTGACGGTCGGGATTGGGAACACTGAAGCTTTCTTT.

This clonotype was found a few times. V is TRBV19 and J is TRBJ2-7, with 9 bases aligning to TRBD1. The V segment lost 7 bases and the J segment 3 bases; nucleotides outside the gene matches: 7. The length of the CDR3 is 14 residues. Germline CDR1 is LNHDA and CDR2 is SQIVND (reference sequence). CDR3 nucleotides: TGTGCCAGTAAGTCGGGACAGGGAGGCTACGAGCAGTACTTC. It translates to CASKSGQGGYEQYF.

This clonotype has just a few counts. This chain joins TRBV20-1 and TRBJ1-2; weak D call: TRBD1 (6 bases). CDR1 and CDR2 (germline): DFQATT, SNEGSKA (reference sequence). Trimming shortened V by 7 bases and J by 3 bases, and 18 bases separated the two germline ends. CDR3 length: 14 residues. CDR3 nucleotide sequence: TGCAGTGAATACTTAGACTCAGGGGACTATGGCTACACCTTC. This codes for CSEYLDSGDYGYTF.

V is TRBV2 and J is TRBJ2-6, with D unresolved. The germline V gene encodes CDR1 SNHLY and CDR2 FYNNEI. The CDR3 has 16 residues. V was trimmed by 4 bases and J by 3 bases, leaving 13 bases between them. This chain's CDR3 is CASSAPDAFGANVLTF. The CDR3 DNA is TGTGCCAGCAGTGCCCCCGACGCGTTTGGGGCCAACGTCCTGACTTTC. Using reference TRBV2 and TRBJ2-6 for the parts outside the CDR3, the full variable domain is EPEVTQTPSHQVTQMGQEVILRCVPISNHLYFYWYRQILGQKVEFLVSFYNNEISEKSEIFDDQFSVERPDGSNFTLKIRSTKLEDSAMYFCASSAPDAFGANVLTFGAGSRLTVL.

This chain links TRBV12-5 with TRBJ1-4; 11 bases are shared with TRBD1. Per the germline V gene, CDR1 is LGHNT and CDR2 is FRNRAP. This CDR3 contains 17 residues. V was pared by 3 bases and J by 7 bases, with 10 bases of the junction left unmatched. The CDR3 DNA sequence: TGTGCTAGTGGTTTTGTCTACCAGGGACAGGGGGGTGAAAAACTGTTTTTT. Protein sequence: CASGFVYQGQGGEKLFF. Using reference TRBV12-5 and TRBJ1-4 for the parts outside the CDR3, the full variable domain is DARVTQTPRHKVTEMGQEVTMRCQPILGHNTVFWYRQTMMQGLELLAYFRNRAPLDDSGMPKDRFSAEMPDATLATLKIQPSEPRDSAVYFCASGFVYQGQGGEKLFFGSGTQLSVL.

The V and J genes are TRBV7-3 and TRBJ2-3, with a tentative D call TRBD2 (5 bases). Per germline, CDR1 SGHTA and CDR2 FQGTGA. V was shortened by 7 bases and J by 0 bases, with 20 bases between the two germline ends. The CDR3 runs to 17 residues. The CDR3 reads CASNSPLASRSTDTQYF. The CDR3 region has the DNA TGTGCCAGCAACTCGCCTCTAGCTTCCCGAAGCACAGATACGCAGTATTTT.

The V gene is TRBV11-3, the J gene TRBJ2-5; D could derive from TRBD1 or TRBD2 (6 bases each). This CDR3 region has 13 residues. Trimming shortened V by 2 bases and J by 7 bases, and 11 bases separated the two germline ends. CDR1 is SGHNT, CDR2 YENEEA, per germline. The CDR3 nucleotides are TGTGCCAGCAGCTTAAGGGGGGTAGGGACCCAGTACTTC. Its protein is CASSLRGVGTQYF. The complete variable domain, with remaining parts taken from reference TRBV11-3 and TRBJ2-5, reads EAGVVQSPRYKIIEKKQPVAFWCNPISGHNTLYWYLQNLGQGPELLIRYENEEAVDDSQLPKDRFSAERLKGVDSTLKIQPAELGDSAVYLCASSLRGVGTQYFGPGTRLLVL.

There are a few counts of this clonotype. This sequence joins TRBV4-1 and TRBJ1-2; D is possibly TRBD1 (5 bases). Germline CDR1 is MGHRA and CDR2 is YSYEKL. There are 15 residues in the CDR3. Trimming shortened V by 2 bases and J by 0 bases, and 10 bases separated the two germline ends. CDR3 DNA: TGCGCCAGCAGCCAACCGGACAAAGCTAACTATGGCTACACCTTC. As protein: CASSQPDKANYGYTF.

The rearrangement links TRBV19 to TRBJ2-1; D might be TRBD1 or TRBD2, each matching 5 bases. V lost 5 bases to trimming and J lost 6 bases, with 14 bases between them. This CDR3 region has 14 residues. Germline V gene sequence: CDR1 LNHDA, CDR2 SQIVND (reference sequence). CDR3 sequence: CASSRRDRLNEQFF. Here the CDR3 DNA reads TGTGCCAGTAGTCGCCGGGACCGCCTCAATGAGCAGTTCTTC.